These 14 T cell receptor beta chains originate from one sample sequenced in a study of blood T cell repertoires in COVID-19. The assay was immunoSEQ multiplex PCR, and TCRdb's table has in-frame clones only and misses some. The table lists about 120,000 clones, 70% to 90% of them singletons. Sequencing used peripheral blood. The receptors were gathered from a woman in her 70s who had recovered from COVID-19.

CDR3 in amino acids: CASSPRVGEGDTQYF. The DNA of the CDR3 is TGTGCCAGCAGCCCCCGGGTGGGAGAGGGAGATACGCAGTATTTT. The rearrangement links TRBV7-2 to TRBJ2-3; tentative D call: TRBD2 (5 bases). V was shortened by 5 bases and J by 5 bases, with 17 bases between the two germline ends. The CDR3 contains 15 residues. Per the germline V gene, CDR1 is SGHTA and CDR2 is FQGNSA. The full variable domain, in which reference TRBV7-2 and TRBJ2-3 provide the parts outside the CDR3, is GAGVSQSPSNKVTEKGKDVELRCDPISGHTALYWYRQSLGQGLEFLIYFQGNSAPDKSGLPSDRFSAERTGGSVSTLTIQRTQQEDSAVYLCASSPRVGEGDTQYFGPGTRLTVL.

CDR3 sequence (DNA): TGCGCCAGCAGCCAAGATCCCCCCTCCGGGACAGGGGAGGGCTACACCTTC. Translation: CASSQDPPSGTGEGYTF. The chain joins TRBV4-3 to TRBJ1-2, with 10 positions matching TRBD1. V was clipped by 0 bases and J by 8 bases; unmatched bases: 12. From germline, CDR1 is LGHNA and CDR2 YSLEER. The CDR3 totals 17 residues.

The chain uses TRBV6-2 or TRBV6-3 and TRBJ2-5; D uncertain. The CDR3 loop spans 14 amino acids. V was trimmed by 3 bases and J by 2 bases, leaving 10 bases between them. Germline V gene sequence: CDR1 MNHEY, CDR2 SVGEGT. This CDR3 reads CASSYVQIQETQYF. The CDR3, as DNA: TGTGCCAGCAGTTATGTACAGATACAAGAGACCCAGTACTTC.

The CDR3 DNA sequence: TGTGCCTCGCCGGGGGGGCGGATTGAAAAACTGTTTTTT. This codes for CASPGGRIEKLFF. The rearrangement links TRBV7-8 to TRBJ1-4; weak D call: TRBD1 (6 bases). The CDR3 covers 13 residues. From germline, CDR1 is SGHVS and CDR2 FQNEAQ. V was pared by 11 bases and J by 7 bases, with 17 bases between.

The genes are TRBV7-9 and TRBJ2-1, with D possibly being TRBD1 (8 bases). This CDR3 has 15 residues. The V end lost 5 bases, the J end lost 6 bases, and 17 bases lay between the germline ends. Germline loops: CDR1 SEHNR, CDR2 FQNEAQ (reference sequence). The CDR3 region is CASSRAGTGGNEQFF. The CDR3, as DNA: TGTGCCAGCAGCCGAGCGGGGACAGGAGGCAATGAGCAGTTCTTC.

CDR3 nucleotide sequence: TGTGCCAGTAGCGAGGACAGGCCCACAGATACGCAGTATTTT. Its protein is CASSEDRPTDTQYF. This chain links TRBV19 with TRBJ2-3, with TRBD1 identical over 7 bases. The CDR3 loop spans 14 amino acids. Germline V gene lookup returns CDR1 LNHDA and CDR2 SQIVND (reference sequence). Losses at the gene ends were 6 bases for V and 2 bases for J; bases not matched to a gene: 5. Supplemented by reference TRBV19 and TRBJ2-3, the full variable domain reads DGGITQSPKYLFRKEGQNVTLSCEQNLNHDAMYWYRQDPGQGLRLIYYSQIVNDFQKGDIAEGYSVSREKKESFPLTVTSAQKNPTAFYLCASSEDRPTDTQYFGPGTRLTVL.

The V gene is TRBV6-6, the J gene TRBJ1-6; D is unresolved. CDR1 MNHNY and CDR2 SVGAGI come from the germline V gene (reference sequence). V was clipped by 5 bases and J by 7 bases, with 15 bases between them. This CDR3 has 15 amino acids. The CDR3 protein is CASSLGGVGNSPLHF. CDR3 nucleotide sequence: TGTGCCAGCAGTCTGGGAGGCGTTGGCAATTCACCCCTCCACTTT.

The rearrangement uses TRBV5-4 and TRBJ1-1; a weak D match, TRBD1 (6 bases). Germline V gene lookup returns CDR1 SGHNT and CDR2 YYREEE (reference sequence). V was cut by 4 bases and J by 0 bases, with 13 bases left in between. This CDR3 is 15 amino acids long. The CDR3 DNA sequence: TGTGCCAGCAGCCCCGACAGGAGCATGAACACTGAAGCTTTCTTT. It codes for CASSPDRSMNTEAFF.

V gene TRBV29-1 combines with J gene TRBJ1-2, with a tentative D call TRBD1 (5 bases). The germline V gene encodes CDR1 SQVTM and CDR2 ANQGSEA. CDR3 length equals 12 residues. Trimming pared 6 bases from V and 4 bases from J, leaving 12 bases between. The CDR3, as DNA: TGCAGCGTCGACGGGGGACCCTATGGCTACACCTTC. It encodes CSVDGGPYGYTF.

This clone has just one count. At one boundary the junction diverges from the germline segment, which might be a read error. V gene TRBV14 combines with J gene TRBJ1-4; D is unresolved. The CDR3 extends over 16 amino acids. Germline V gene data show CDR1 as SGHDN and CDR2 as FVKESK. This chain's CDR3 is CASSQDRESVNELRSF. In DNA form, the CDR3 reads TGTGCCAGCAGCCAAGATCGGGAGAGCGTTAATGAACTTCGCAGTTTT.

The sample holds one count of this clone. The chain combines TRBV7-9 with TRBJ2-2; the match to TRBD1 covers 8 bases. CDR1 is SEHNR, CDR2 FQNEAQ, per germline (reference sequence). After removal of 5 bases from V and 0 bases from J, the junction contained 5 bases not matched to a gene. The CDR3 runs 16 residues. DNA for the CDR3: TGTGCCAGCAGCAGACCGGGACAGGCGAACACCGGGGAGCTGTTTTTT. Its protein product is CASSRPGQANTGELFF.

In DNA, the CDR3 is TGTGCCAGCAGCCCGGGACAGGGCAGGCTTAGGGGCTATGGCTACACCTTC. Translating it yields CASSPGQGRLRGYGYTF. The gene calls are TRBV7-2 and TRBJ1-2, with 9 bases lining up with TRBD1. The V segment lost 5 bases and the J segment 4 bases; nucleotides outside the gene matches: 14. The CDR3 has 17 residues. Germline CDR1 is SGHTA and CDR2 is FQGNSA. The full variable domain, rest sourced from reference TRBV7-2 and TRBJ1-2, is GAGVSQSPSNKVTEKGKDVELRCDPISGHTALYWYRQSLGQGLEFLIYFQGNSAPDKSGLPSDRFSAERTGGSVSTLTIQRTQQEDSAVYLCASSPGQGRLRGYGYTFGSGTRLTVV.

This clone appeared a single time. The CDR3 loop reads CASSYRAWGTDTQYF. In nucleotides, the CDR3 is TGTGCCAGCAGTTACAGGGCTTGGGGCACAGATACGCAGTATTTT. This chain joins TRBV2 and TRBJ2-3; D perhaps matches TRBD1 (6 bases). Germline values: CDR1 SNHLY, CDR2 FYNNEI. The CDR3 runs 15 residues. The V end lost 5 bases, the J end lost 1 base, and 13 bases lay between the germline ends.

The chain links TRBV2 to TRBJ2-1; a possible D gene is TRBD1 (6 bases). This CDR3 is 13 amino acids long. V lost 6 bases and J lost 6, with 12 bases in between. The germline gives CDR1 SNHLY, CDR2 FYNNEI. The CDR3 loop reads CASSNQQGNEQFF. The CDR3 DNA reads TGTGCCAGCAGCAACCAACAGGGCAATGAGCAGTTCTTC.